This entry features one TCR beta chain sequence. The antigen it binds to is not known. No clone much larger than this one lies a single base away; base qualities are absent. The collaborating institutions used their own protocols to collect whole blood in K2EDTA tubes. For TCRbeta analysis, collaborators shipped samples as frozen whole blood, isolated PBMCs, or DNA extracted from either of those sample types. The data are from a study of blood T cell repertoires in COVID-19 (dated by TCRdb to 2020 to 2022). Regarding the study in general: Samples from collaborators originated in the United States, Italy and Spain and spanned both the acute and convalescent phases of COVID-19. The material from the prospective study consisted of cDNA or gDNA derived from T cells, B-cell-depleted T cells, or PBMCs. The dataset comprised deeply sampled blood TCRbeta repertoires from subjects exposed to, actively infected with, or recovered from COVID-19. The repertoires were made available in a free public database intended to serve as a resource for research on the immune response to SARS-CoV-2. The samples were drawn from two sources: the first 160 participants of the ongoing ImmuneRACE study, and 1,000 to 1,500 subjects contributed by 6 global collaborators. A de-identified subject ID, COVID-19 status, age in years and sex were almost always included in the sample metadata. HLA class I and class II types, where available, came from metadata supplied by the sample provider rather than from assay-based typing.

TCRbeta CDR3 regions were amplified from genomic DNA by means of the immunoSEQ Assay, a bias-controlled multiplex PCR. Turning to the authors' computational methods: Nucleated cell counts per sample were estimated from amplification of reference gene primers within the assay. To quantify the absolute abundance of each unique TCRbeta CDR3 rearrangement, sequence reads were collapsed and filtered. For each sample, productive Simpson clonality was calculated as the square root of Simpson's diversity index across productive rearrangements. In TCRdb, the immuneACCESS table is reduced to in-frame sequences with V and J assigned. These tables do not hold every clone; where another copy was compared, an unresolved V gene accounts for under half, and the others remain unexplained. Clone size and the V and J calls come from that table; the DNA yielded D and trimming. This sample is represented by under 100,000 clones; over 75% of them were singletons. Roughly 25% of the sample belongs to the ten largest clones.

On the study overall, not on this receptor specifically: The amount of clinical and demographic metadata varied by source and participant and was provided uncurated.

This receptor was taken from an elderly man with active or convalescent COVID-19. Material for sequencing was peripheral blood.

Read as DNA, the sequence is TGTGCCAGAAGCTGCGGGGGGGCTAATCAGCCCCAGCATTTT. It specifies CARSCGGANQPQHF. Recombination joined TRBV5-3 with TRBJ1-5; 6 matching bases give a weak D call of TRBD1. TRBV5-3 carries the ORF label, with uncertain function. Spanning cysteine to phenylalanine, the CDR3 consists of 14 amino acids. Only the CDR3 part of the read is kept: 42 bases, read in frame from the first base. V is pared back by 3 bases and J by 4 bases, with 11 bases lying between the germline termini.